This T cell receptor beta chain was recorded in a study of cytomegalovirus exposure and HLA in healthy donors (dated by TCRdb to about 2017). Some background on the complete study: In an earlier analysis of 450 to 750 of the donors, 250 to 350 Gb of sequence data and some 120 million unique TCR beta sequences from 180 million or so T cells were reported. About 280 gigabases of sequencing data and tens of millions of unique TCR sequences were included in an early release covering about 700 HLA-typed donors. Among the roughly 370 genotyped donors, roughly 80% belonged to the genetic ancestry cluster associated with self-reported Caucasian donors. The study aimed to test whether signatures of past pathogen exposure could be identified by cataloging public T cell receptors. Using immunosequencing, the study profiled T cell repertoires from 666 subjects and related those repertoires to cytomegalovirus serostatus. Along with the approximately 620-subject first cohort, a separate validation cohort of more than 90 different subjects was used. The study combined high-throughput TCR immunosequencing, statistical association of individual TCRs with disease status, and machine learning to predict cytomegalovirus infection status. To study patterns of TCR occurrence, a later analysis re-analyzed previously published TCR beta repertoires from around 660 donors and added high-resolution HLA genotyping. The later analysis used no new phenotypic data to find candidate immune exposures, relying instead on TCR beta sequences and their occurrence across donors. An earlier analysis of 450 to 750 of the donors used high-throughput TCR beta sequencing to judge whether each TCR beta V gene segment behaved as functional or pseudogenic. Donor age, sex, ethnicity and CMV serostatus were compiled alongside the repertoire data. In a later genetic analysis, genome-wide SNP genotypes for about 65% of the roughly 700 donors were used, and that subset was treated as a discovery cohort. All discovery cohort repertoires had been generated using a single sequencing platform. Class I and class II HLA loci were covered by the typing at four-digit resolution. Typing coverage varied by locus: about 620-640 donors for A, B, C, DRB1 and DQB1; roughly 510 for DQA1; about 600 for DPA1; some 470 for DPB1. Because of strong linkage in the cohort, 5 or 6 DR-DQ haplotypes were treated as single units for association and clustering. Among approximately 370 genotyped donors of the cohort, an average of around 240,000 unique TCR beta nucleotide sequences was sequenced per donor, of which roughly 17% were non-productive. The research as a whole found: In an earlier analysis of around 500 of the donors, most TCR beta V segments appeared in productive rearrangements about 87% or about 30% of the time, broadly matching IMGT annotations. Roughly uniform sequencing depth across donors was assumed in presence/absence analyses, although this assumption may not hold. A later genetic analysis reported fewer N-insertions in productive TCRs among donors in an Asian-associated ancestry cluster than the roughly 650-donor mean. A later genetic analysis associated a missense DCLRE1C variant with V-gene and J-gene trimming of TCR beta chains, and an independent cohort replicated the association. The study listed approximately 160 TCR beta chains as associated with cytomegalovirus. Strong co-occurrence of HLA alleles, especially DR and DQ, made assigning TCR associations to individual alleles difficult. The classifier was reported to diagnose cytomegalovirus status with high specificity and sensitivity in both the original cohort and the validation cohort. For the cohort, immune exposure information was limited to CMV serostatus. In vitro tests confirmed that a few of the cytomegalovirus-associated TCR beta chains recognize cytomegalovirus antigens. At a false discovery rate of 0.05, a later analysis linked about 17,000 TCR beta sequences to specific HLA alleles. Linkage disequilibrium might explain the correlated functional status among segregating V segments, but an unknown experimental factor could not be ruled out. The cohort was sequenced for TCR beta chains only, and without alpha or paired-chain data the features that could be detected were limited. In a later analysis, the rate of TCR association differed among HLA loci, with DRB1 alleles having the most associated TCRs and HLA-C alleles having the fewest. HLA typing was unavailable for some donors at each locus, so association tests used only the typed subset. Because counts were too low, fewer than 20 rarely observed V segments, including chromosome 9 orphons, were excluded from the earlier analysis of 587 of the donors. The authors suggested that the approach could potentially be extended to other disease states and immunological phenotypes. According to a later analysis, parvovirus B19, influenza, CMV and Epstein-Barr virus appeared linked to several top co-occurrence clusters. A cluster of highly shared sequence variants was judged likely to represent a technical artifact of the sequencing pipeline. Across donors, most TCR sequences were observed very rarely, whereas some public TCRs were present in many individuals. In a later analysis, HLA-associated TCR beta chains were found to be more clonally expanded and to have lower generation probabilities than equally common non-associated chains. A further reported finding was that TCR beta sequences accurately predicted the HLA-A and HLA-B alleles for most subjects in the first cohort. Most CMV-associated TCR beta chains appeared to be HLA-restricted in a later analysis, and the HLA associations seemed to be driven largely by CMV exposure.

Library method: the immunoSEQ multiplex PCR assay. A mixture of 60 forward primers for TCR Vbeta segments and 13 reverse primers for TCR Jbeta segments was used in the multiplex PCR. The CDR3 region of rearranged TCR beta genes was amplified from genomic DNA by a multiplex PCR assay. The amplified TCR beta libraries were sequenced on the Illumina HiSeq System as 87-base-pair reads. The published analysis was carried out like this. A later analysis tallied 75 million to 95 million unique TCR beta chains across the approximately 670 repertoires, and roughly 11 million of those chains were shared by two or more donors. A nearest-neighbor algorithm error-corrected the raw reads and collapsed the reads into unique sequences, merging closely related sequences to remove PCR and sequencing errors. V, D and J gene segments were assigned by aligning CDR3 sequences to IMGT reference sequences. For a sequence to be retained, a match of at least six nucleotides to both a V gene segment and a J gene segment was required. A rearrangement counted as productive if the CDR3 had no stop codons and remained in frame with V and J, and every other rearrangement counted as non-productive. CDR3 was defined according to IMGT convention as the region running from the second conserved V-encoded cysteine to the conserved J-encoded phenylalanine. Sequences without an unambiguous match to a single V gene segment were excluded from the earlier analysis of several hundred of the donors. In an earlier analysis of some 590 of the donors, a V segment was called functional when productive rearrangements were above 56.7%, and segregating when the standard deviation between donors exceeded 5%. A statistical classification framework was built for diagnosing cytomegalovirus status from the catalog of TCR beta chain sequences. In a later analysis, TCR nucleotide sequences were compared against IMGT/GENE-DB human TR gene sequences so that V and J genes could be assigned. Using the TCRdist pipeline, a later analysis assigned CDR3 sequences along with most-parsimonious VDJ recombination scenarios. In a later analysis, each TCR beta chain was defined by its CDR3 amino acid sequence together with its V-gene family, and reads without a unique V-gene family were excluded. As a way to deal with suspected cross-contamination and a sequencing artifact, a later analysis dropped approximately 570 nucleotide sequences that were highly shared and had low generation probability. In a later analysis, a clonal expansion index for each public chain was calculated from normalized within-repertoire ranks of inferred template counts. In a later analysis, generation probabilities were computed with a VDJ recombination model fitted to out-of-frame rearrangements, and the resulting probabilities were checked against IGoR. In a later analysis, TCR-TCR, TCR-HLA and TCR-CMV co-occurrence was scored with hypergeometric tests, and a repertoire-size bias correction was applied to TCR pairs. In a later analysis, false discovery rates were estimated by permuting HLA or CMV assignments 20 times. In a later analysis, co-occurring TCRs were grouped with DBSCAN, and TCRdist sequence similarity was added when clustering was performed within HLA-allele-positive subsets. For co-occurrence clustering, repertoires with fewer than 30,000 or more than 120,000 public chains were excluded, along with several repertoires with anomalous nucleotide sharing. As stored in TCRdb, this immuneACCESS dataset retains in-frame rearrangements with V and J assigned. A fraction of the clones does not appear; measured against another copy, unresolved V genes explain less than half of the discrepancy, and the remainder lacks a known reason. V and J calls and clone size come straight from that table; D and trimming were deduced from the DNA. The sample table includes some 110,000 clones. The top ten clonotypes cover around 3.5% of the sample.

To note about this clone: Its antigen has not been determined.

The cohort consisted of 666 healthy bone marrow donors. All cohort members were sampled while nominally healthy, although unrecorded immune exposures were likely present. The donor was CMV seronegative and belonged to the group of under 400 seronegative cohort members. A peripheral blood sample was collected from each donor, and TCR beta sequencing was performed on peripheral blood mononuclear cells. The Qiagen DNeasy Blood Extraction Kit was used to extract genomic DNA from the blood cell samples. Sequenced sample: PBMCs. This sequence was found in a young man in good health and CMV-seronegative.

CDR3 region: CASSYSQGSTEAFF. The DNA sequence reads TGTGCCAGCAGTTACTCGCAGGGGTCGACTGAAGCTTTCTTT. Here the chain combines TRBV6-6 and TRBJ1-1, with TRBD1 perhaps the D gene, on 6 matching bases. CDR1 is given as MNHNY and CDR2 as SVGAGI, both from the germline V gene (reference sequence). Including cysteine and phenylalanine, the CDR3 has 14 amino acids. Just the 42-base CDR3 DNA is kept, in frame starting at base 1. The junction carries 10 bases between V and J, which are trimmed by 0 bases and 5 bases respectively.